This T cell receptor beta chain originates from a study of PD-1 blockade in classical Hodgkin lymphoma. Study-level background: Treatment was intravenous nivolumab, 3 mg/kg every 2 weeks, until progression. Study-wide findings and caveats: CD4+ TCR diversity rose significantly by C4D1, and CD8+ TCR diversity did not. Complete responders started with a diversity level that resembled newly diagnosed patients at baseline.

Specified time point: cycle 4 day 1 (C4D1), after 5 to 7 weeks of nivolumab. After autologous stem cell transplantation all patients relapsed, and prior brentuximab vedotin exposure differed between cohorts. The best responses consisted of complete response, partial response or progressive disease. A word on this clone: Antigen unknown.

Data came from immunoSEQ multiplex PCR; TCRdb stores just in-frame clones and leaves some out. This sample has over 85,000 clones, with 90% found just once. Trimming cost V 6 bases and J 2 bases, with 20 bases left between them. Germline CDR1 and CDR2: KGHSH and LQKENI. The CDR3 covers 17 residues. The receptor was isolated from a human donor with classical Hodgkin lymphoma. The chain combines TRBV18 with TRBJ1-5, with TRBD1 as a possible D gene (5 bases). The source material was peripheral blood mononuclear cells (PBMCs), sampled before the fourth cycle of nivolumab. CDR3 sequence: CASSWRERGLGNQPQHF. Here the CDR3 DNA reads TGTGCCAGCTCTTGGAGGGAAAGGGGCTTAGGCAATCAGCCCCAGCATTTT.